This TCR beta chain was captured by sequencing in a study of shared clonotypes between healthy human individuals. V lost 5 bases to trimming and J lost 0 bases, with 10 bases between them. This CDR3 is 15 amino acids long. CDR1 and CDR2 (germline): SGHTA, FQGTGA. The repertoire was sequenced with immunoSEQ multiplex PCR; TCRdb's copy has only in-frame clones and lacks some. The profile shows over a million clones, 65% to 80% of them singletons. Sequences were obtained from memory CD4+ T cells sorted from blood. Subset described: CD45RA-negative fraction. This receptor was taken from a man aged 18 to 29 in good health. This chain links TRBV7-3 with TRBJ2-2; TRBD2 is a possible D gene (5 bases). This CDR3 is CASSRGGANTGELFF. For the CDR3, the DNA is TGTGCCAGCAGCCGGGGTGGCGCGAACACCGGGGAGCTGTTTTTT.